The 16 T cell receptor beta chains below all came from one sample that was sequenced in a study of cytotoxic CD8 clonotypes in ibrutinib-treated CLL. Some clones are missing from TCRdb's copy, which holds only in-frame ones; the method was immunoSEQ multiplex PCR. The sample has around 200,000 clones; about 75% are singletons. Sequences were derived from PBMCs, sampled after 12 months of ibrutinib treatment. The receptor source for this set is a human donor with chronic lymphocytic leukemia.

V and J are TRBV18 and TRBJ2-1, with D tentatively TRBD1 (5 bases). V gave up 2 bases and J gave up 4 bases, with 18 bases separating them. The CDR3 has 17 residues. Germline V gene data show CDR1 as KGHSH and CDR2 as LQKENI. The CDR3 nucleotides read TGTGCCAGCTCACCAAAGGTAGGGGTATATTCGTACAATGAGCAGTTCTTC. Translating gives CASSPKVGVYSYNEQFF. Looking up the rest from reference TRBV18 and TRBJ2-1 gives the full variable domain: NAGVMQNPRHLVRRRGQEARLRCSPMKGHSHVYWYRQLPEEGLKFMVYLQKENIIDESGMPKERFSAEFPKEGPSILRIQQVVRGDSAAYFCASSPKVGVYSYNEQFFGPGTRLTVL.

This chain joins TRBV5-1 and TRBJ2-3; unclear D gene. The CDR3 loop spans 13 amino acids. Germline CDR1 reads SGHRS; CDR2 reads YFSETQ. V was pared by 4 bases and J by 2 bases, with 8 bases between. The CDR3 sequence: CASSPYPTDTQYF. CDR3 coding DNA: TGCGCCAGCAGCCCCTACCCCACAGATACGCAGTATTTT.

The J gene is TRBJ1-5, the V gene TRBV6-4, with a possible D match to TRBD1 (6 bases). This CDR3 is built from 19 residues. The V gene's germline CDR1 is MRHNA and CDR2 SNTAGT. Trimming stripped 6 bases from V and 0 bases from J, with 24 bases between. For the CDR3, the DNA is TGTGCCAGCAGCCCCCGTCCGGGACACTCAGTCTTTAGCAATCAGCCCCAGCATTTT. As protein: CASSPRPGHSVFSNQPQHF.

The chain links TRBV9 to TRBJ2-1; the D is unclear. The CDR3 loop spans 12 amino acids. The V gene's germline CDR1 is SGDLS and CDR2 YYNGEE. Trimming stripped 0 bases from V and 9 bases from J, with 7 bases between. CDR3: CASSVDRGEQFF. The DNA of the CDR3 is TGTGCCAGCAGCGTAGACAGAGGTGAGCAGTTCTTC. Full variable domain (remainder filled in from reference TRBV9 and TRBJ2-1): DSGVTQTPKHLITATGQRVTLRCSPRSGDLSVYWYQQSLDQGLQFLIQYYNGEERAKGNILERFSAQQFPDLHSELNLSSLELGDSALYFCASSVDRGEQFFGPGTRLTVL.

This chain joins TRBV7-2 and TRBJ1-1; no firm D call. Germline CDR1 and CDR2: SGHTA and FQGNSA. The CDR3 is made up of 15 amino acids. Trimming removed 2 bases from V and 5 bases from J, with 15 bases in between. CDR3 amino acids: CASSLLFVGRTEAFF. The CDR3 DNA follows: TGTGCCAGCAGCTTATTATTCGTGGGGAGGACTGAAGCTTTCTTT.

The gene calls are TRBV2 and TRBJ2-1; no firm D call. This CDR3 has 14 residues. V lost 7 bases and J lost 1, with 11 bases in between. Germline V gene data show CDR1 as SNHLY and CDR2 as FYNNEI. As DNA, the CDR3 is TGTGCCAGCATGACCCAGGTGTCCTACAATGAGCAGTTCTTC. It codes for CASMTQVSYNEQFF.

The genes are TRBV7-2 and TRBJ1-5; 12 positions match TRBD1. V dropped 4 bases and J dropped 6; count of bases not matched to a gene: 1. The CDR3 length is 14 residues. Germline CDR1 SGHTA, CDR2 FQGNSA. The CDR3 sequence: CASSSGQGAQPQHF. CDR3 nucleotide sequence: TGTGCCAGCAGCTCGGGACAGGGGGCTCAGCCCCAGCATTTT.

The J gene is TRBJ1-4, the V gene TRBV30, with 7 nucleotides matching TRBD1. The CDR3 length is 13 residues. V was clipped by 7 bases and J by 6 bases; unmatched bases: 8. CDR1 is GTSNPN and CDR2 is SVGIG in the germline V gene (reference sequence). CDR3 DNA: TGTGCCTTATTGACAGGGCGTTATGAAAAACTGTTTTTT. The encoded protein is CALLTGRYEKLFF.

The V gene is TRBV30, the J gene TRBJ2-7, with TRBD2 as a possible D gene (6 bases). The CDR3 sequence is 15 residues long. Trimming removed 0 bases from V and 1 base from J, with 13 bases in between. Germline assignment: CDR1 GTSNPN and CDR2 SVGIG (reference sequence). CDR3 residues: CAWSVSPGRSYEQYF. The CDR3 coding sequence is TGTGCCTGGAGTGTTTCCCCGGGGAGGTCCTACGAGCAGTACTTC.

The chain recombines TRBV18 with TRBJ1-3, with TRBD1 identical over 7 bases. The germline V gene has CDR1 KGHSH and CDR2 LQKENI. V trimming: 3 bases; J trimming: 3 bases; junction bases outside the gene matches: 5. The CDR3 is 15 residues long. CDR3 nucleotides: TGTGCCAGCTCACCGACAGGGCAAAGTGGAAACACCATATATTTT. It yields the protein CASSPTGQSGNTIYF.

J is TRBJ1-1 and V is TRBV29-1; D might be TRBD1 (5 bases). In germline, CDR1 is SQVTM, CDR2 ANQGSEA. This CDR3 has 14 amino acids. Trimming removed 8 bases at V and 4 bases at J, with 20 bases between. CDR3 DNA sequence: TGCAGCACCCCAAAGCCGGGACTGGGCACTGAAGCTTTCTTT. Its protein product is CSTPKPGLGTEAFF.

This chain links TRBV30 with TRBJ2-7, with 10 bases fitting TRBD2. V trimming: 2 bases; J trimming: 4 bases; junction bases outside the gene matches: 5. In germline, CDR1 is GTSNPN, CDR2 SVGIG (reference sequence). CDR3 length: 14 amino acids. DNA for the CDR3: TGTGCCTGGAGTAGCAGCGGGAGGGGGTACGAGCAGTACTTC. Translated: CAWSSSGRGYEQYF.

This chain uses TRBV29-1 with TRBJ1-5, with D tentatively TRBD1 (5 bases). This CDR3 comprises 12 residues. Trimming stripped 4 bases from V and 5 bases from J, with 9 bases between. Germline CDR1 reads SQVTM; CDR2 reads ANQGSEA. This CDR3 reads CSVVWGDQPQHF. CDR3 coding DNA: TGCAGCGTTGTCTGGGGCGATCAGCCCCAGCATTTT.

The gene calls are TRBV19 and TRBJ1-2, with D hard to call. Germline V gives CDR1 LNHDA, CDR2 SQIVND (reference sequence). The CDR3 sequence is 11 residues long. V lost 3 bases, J lost 6 bases, and 5 bases lay in between. The CDR3 protein is CASSIYDGYTF. CDR3 nucleotide sequence: TGTGCCAGTAGTATTTACGATGGCTACACCTTC.

CDR3: CASSLARGQTDTQYF. CDR3 in DNA: TGTGCCAGCAGCTTAGCGAGGGGCCAAACAGATACGCAGTATTTT. V is TRBV11-2 and J is TRBJ2-3, with D perhaps given as TRBD1 or TRBD2 (5 bases each). The CDR3 contains 15 residues. Germline V gene data show CDR1 as SGHAT and CDR2 as FQNNGV. V shed 1 base and J shed 3 bases, with 11 bases lying between them.

This chain uses TRBV5-1 with TRBJ1-3; D ambiguous. Germline V lookup: CDR1 SGHRS, CDR2 YFSETQ. V gave up 7 bases and J gave up 0 bases, with 11 bases separating them. The CDR3 extends over 14 amino acids. CDR3: CASHEGASGNTIYF. CDR3 nucleotides: TGCGCCAGCCACGAGGGTGCCTCTGGAAACACCATATATTTT. Full variable domain (remainder filled in from reference TRBV5-1 and TRBJ1-3): KAGVTQTPRYLIKTRGQQVTLSCSPISGHRSVSWYQQTPGQGLQFLFEYFSETQRNKGNFPGRFSGRQFSNSRSEMNVSTLELGDSALYLCASHEGASGNTIYFGEGSWLTVV.